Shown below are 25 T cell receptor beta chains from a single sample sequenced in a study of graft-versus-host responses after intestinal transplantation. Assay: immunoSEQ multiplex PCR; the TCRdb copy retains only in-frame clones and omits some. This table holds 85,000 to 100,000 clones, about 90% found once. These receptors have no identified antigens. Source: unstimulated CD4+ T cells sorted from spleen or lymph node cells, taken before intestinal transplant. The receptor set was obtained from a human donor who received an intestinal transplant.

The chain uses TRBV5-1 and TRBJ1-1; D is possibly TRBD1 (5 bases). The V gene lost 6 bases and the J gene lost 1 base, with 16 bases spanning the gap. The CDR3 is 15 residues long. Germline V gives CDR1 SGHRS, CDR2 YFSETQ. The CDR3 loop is CASTREPGRNTEAFF. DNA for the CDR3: TGCGCCAGCACCCGGGAGCCAGGGAGGAACACTGAAGCTTTCTTT.

The CDR3 DNA reads as TGTGCTAGTGGTTTGGCTCTACAGGGACCCCTCTCTGGAAACACCATATATTTT. Translating gives CASGLALQGPLSGNTIYF. The chain uses TRBV12-5 and TRBJ1-3; D is possibly TRBD1 (6 bases). In germline, CDR1 is LGHNT, CDR2 FRNRAP. CDR3 length equals 18 residues. V was cut by 1 base and J by 0 bases, with 16 bases left in between.

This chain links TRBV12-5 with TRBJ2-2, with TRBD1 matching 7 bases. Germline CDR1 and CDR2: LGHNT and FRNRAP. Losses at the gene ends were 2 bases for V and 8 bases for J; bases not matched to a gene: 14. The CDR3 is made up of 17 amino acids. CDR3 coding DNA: TGTGCTAGTGGTTTGACACTCGGGACAGCTCTCCCGGGGGAGCTGTTTTTT. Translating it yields CASGLTLGTALPGELFF.

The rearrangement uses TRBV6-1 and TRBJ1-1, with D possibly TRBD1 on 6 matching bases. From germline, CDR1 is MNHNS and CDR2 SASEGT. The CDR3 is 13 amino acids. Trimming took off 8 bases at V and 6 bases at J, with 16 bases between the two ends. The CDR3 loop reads CASALTGIAEAFF. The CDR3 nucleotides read TGTGCCAGCGCCCTGACAGGAATCGCTGAAGCTTTCTTT.

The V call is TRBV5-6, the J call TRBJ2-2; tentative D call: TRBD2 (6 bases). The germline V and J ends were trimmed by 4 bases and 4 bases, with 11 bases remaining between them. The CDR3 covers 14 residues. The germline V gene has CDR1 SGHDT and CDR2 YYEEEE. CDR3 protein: CASSTGLITGELFF. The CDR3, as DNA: TGTGCCAGCAGCACGGGACTCATCACCGGGGAGCTGTTTTTT.

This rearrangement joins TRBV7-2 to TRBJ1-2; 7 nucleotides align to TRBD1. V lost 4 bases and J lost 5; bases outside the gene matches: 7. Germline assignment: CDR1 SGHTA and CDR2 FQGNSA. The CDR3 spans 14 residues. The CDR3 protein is CASSSDRSGYGYTF. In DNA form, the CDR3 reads TGTGCCAGCAGCTCGGACAGGAGCGGGTATGGCTACACCTTC.

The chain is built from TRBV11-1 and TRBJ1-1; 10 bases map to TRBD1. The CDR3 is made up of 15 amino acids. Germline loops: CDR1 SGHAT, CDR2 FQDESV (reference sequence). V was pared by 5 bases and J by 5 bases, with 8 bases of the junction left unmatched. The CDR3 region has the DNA TGTGCCAGCAGCCCCTGGGACAGGGGAAGTACTGAAGCTTTCTTT. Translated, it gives CASSPWDRGSTEAFF.

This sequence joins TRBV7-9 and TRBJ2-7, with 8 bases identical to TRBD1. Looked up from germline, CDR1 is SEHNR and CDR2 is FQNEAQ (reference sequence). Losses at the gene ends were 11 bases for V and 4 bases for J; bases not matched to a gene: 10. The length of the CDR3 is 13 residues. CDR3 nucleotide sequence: TGTGCCCCGCAGGGGGCCCCGAGGTACGAGCAGTACTTC. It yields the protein CAPQGAPRYEQYF.

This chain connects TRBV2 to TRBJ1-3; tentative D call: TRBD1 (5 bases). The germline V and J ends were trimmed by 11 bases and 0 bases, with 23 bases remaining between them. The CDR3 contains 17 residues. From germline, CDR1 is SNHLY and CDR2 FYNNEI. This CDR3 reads CASKPSGGTLSGNTIYF. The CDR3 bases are TGTGCCTCCAAGCCCTCCGGGGGGACCCTCTCTGGAAACACCATATATTTT. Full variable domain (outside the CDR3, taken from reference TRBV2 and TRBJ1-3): EPEVTQTPSHQVTQMGQEVILRCVPISNHLYFYWYRQILGQKVEFLVSFYNNEISEKSEIFDDQFSVERPDGSNFTLKIRSTKLEDSAMYFCASKPSGGTLSGNTIYFGEGSWLTVV.

This CDR3 is CASNNPGLAGEETQYF. The CDR3 DNA is TGTGCCAGCAACAATCCGGGACTAGCGGGGGAGGAGACCCAGTACTTC. The chain is built from TRBV9 and TRBJ2-5, with 14 positions matching TRBD2. The CDR3 has 16 amino acids. Per the germline V gene, CDR1 is SGDLS and CDR2 is YYNGEE. V shed 6 bases, J shed 5 bases, and the junction held 9 bases outside the gene matches. The variable domain in full, completed from reference TRBV9 and TRBJ2-5, reads DSGVTQTPKHLITATGQRVTLRCSPRSGDLSVYWYQQSLDQGLQFLIQYYNGEERAKGNILERFSAQQFPDLHSELNLSSLELGDSALYFCASNNPGLAGEETQYFGPGTRLLVL.

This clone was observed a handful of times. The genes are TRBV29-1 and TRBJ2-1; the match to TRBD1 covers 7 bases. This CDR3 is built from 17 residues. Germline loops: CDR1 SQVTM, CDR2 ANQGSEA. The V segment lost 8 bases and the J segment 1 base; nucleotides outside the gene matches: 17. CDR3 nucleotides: TGCAGCTTGACATGGGACAGACTAATGGGGTCCTACAATGAGCAGTTCTTC. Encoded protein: CSLTWDRLMGSYNEQFF.

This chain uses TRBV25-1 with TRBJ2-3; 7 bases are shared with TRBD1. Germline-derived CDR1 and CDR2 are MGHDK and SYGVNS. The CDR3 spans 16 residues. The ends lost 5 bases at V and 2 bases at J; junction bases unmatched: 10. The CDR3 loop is CASSKGTASYTDTQYF. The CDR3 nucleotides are TGTGCCAGCAGTAAGGGGACAGCCTCCTACACAGATACGCAGTATTTT.

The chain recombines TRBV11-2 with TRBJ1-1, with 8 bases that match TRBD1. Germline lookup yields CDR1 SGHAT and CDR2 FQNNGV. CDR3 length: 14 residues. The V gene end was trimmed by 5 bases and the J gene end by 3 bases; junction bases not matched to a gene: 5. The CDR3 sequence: CASSPRGLDTEAFF. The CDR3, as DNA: TGTGCCAGCAGCCCCAGGGGGCTCGACACTGAAGCTTTCTTT.

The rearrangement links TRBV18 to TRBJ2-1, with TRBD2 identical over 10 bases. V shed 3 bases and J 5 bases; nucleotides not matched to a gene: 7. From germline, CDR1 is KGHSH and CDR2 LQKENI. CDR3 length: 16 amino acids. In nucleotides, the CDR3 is TGTGCCAGCTCACCCAGGGTAGCGGGGGGAAACAATGAGCAGTTCTTC. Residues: CASSPRVAGGNNEQFF.

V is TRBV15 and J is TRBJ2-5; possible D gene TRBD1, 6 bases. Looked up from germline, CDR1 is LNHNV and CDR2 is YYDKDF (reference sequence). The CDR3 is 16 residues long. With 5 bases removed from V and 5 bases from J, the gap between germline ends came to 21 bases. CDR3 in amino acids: CATSSHRTALRETQYF. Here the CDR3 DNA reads TGTGCCACCAGCTCCCACCGGACAGCCCTGCGCGAGACCCAGTACTTC.

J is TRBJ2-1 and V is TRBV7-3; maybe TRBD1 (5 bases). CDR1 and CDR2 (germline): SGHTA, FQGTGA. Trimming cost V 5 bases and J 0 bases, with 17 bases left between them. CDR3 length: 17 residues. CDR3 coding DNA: TGTGCCAGCAGCGGTAGGACACCTTCAAGCTCCTACAATGAGCAGTTCTTC. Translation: CASSGRTPSSSYNEQFF.

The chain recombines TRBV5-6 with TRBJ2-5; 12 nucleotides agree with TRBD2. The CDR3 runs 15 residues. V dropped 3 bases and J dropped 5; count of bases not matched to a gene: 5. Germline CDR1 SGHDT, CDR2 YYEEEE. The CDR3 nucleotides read TGTGCCAGCAGCTCTAGCGGGGGGGCCGGGGAGACCCAGTACTTC. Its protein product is CASSSSGGAGETQYF.

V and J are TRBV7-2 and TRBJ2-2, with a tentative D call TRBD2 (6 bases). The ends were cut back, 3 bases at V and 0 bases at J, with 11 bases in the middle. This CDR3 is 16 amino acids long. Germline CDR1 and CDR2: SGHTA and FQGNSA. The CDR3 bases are TGTGCCAGCAGCTTTTCCGGGGGACCGAACACCGGGGAGCTGTTTTTT. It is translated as CASSFSGGPNTGELFF.

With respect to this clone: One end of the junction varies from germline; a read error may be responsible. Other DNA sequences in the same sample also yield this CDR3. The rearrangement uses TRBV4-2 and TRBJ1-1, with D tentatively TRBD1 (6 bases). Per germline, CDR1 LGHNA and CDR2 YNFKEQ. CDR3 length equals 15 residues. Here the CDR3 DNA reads TGTGCCAGCAGCCAACACAGGGTAGAGGACACCGAAGCTTTCTTT. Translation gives CASSQHRVEDTEAFF.

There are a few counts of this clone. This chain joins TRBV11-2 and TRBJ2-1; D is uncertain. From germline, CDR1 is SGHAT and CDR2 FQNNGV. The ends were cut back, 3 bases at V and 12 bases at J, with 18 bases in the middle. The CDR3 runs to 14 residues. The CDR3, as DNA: TGTGCCAGCAGCTTCACGAACCAGAGACTCGCGCAGTTCTTC. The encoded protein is CASSFTNQRLAQFF.

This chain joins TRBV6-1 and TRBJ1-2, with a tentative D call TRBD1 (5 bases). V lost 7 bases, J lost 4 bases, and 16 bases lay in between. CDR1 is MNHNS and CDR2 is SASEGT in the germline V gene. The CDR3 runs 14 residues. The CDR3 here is CASIVGGGIYGYTF. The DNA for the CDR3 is TGTGCCAGCATCGTCGGGGGAGGGATCTATGGCTACACCTTC.

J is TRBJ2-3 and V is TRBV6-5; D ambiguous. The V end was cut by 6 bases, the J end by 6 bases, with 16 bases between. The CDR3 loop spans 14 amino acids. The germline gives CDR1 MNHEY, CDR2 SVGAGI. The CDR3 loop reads CASRVSSFADTQYF. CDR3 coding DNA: TGTGCCAGCAGAGTTAGTAGTTTTGCTGATACGCAGTATTTT.

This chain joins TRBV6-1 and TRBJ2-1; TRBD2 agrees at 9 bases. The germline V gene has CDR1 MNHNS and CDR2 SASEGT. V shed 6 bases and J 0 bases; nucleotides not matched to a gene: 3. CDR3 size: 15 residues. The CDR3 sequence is CASRGRGGSYNEQFF. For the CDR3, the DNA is TGTGCCAGCAGGGGGCGGGGGGGCTCCTACAATGAGCAGTTCTTC.

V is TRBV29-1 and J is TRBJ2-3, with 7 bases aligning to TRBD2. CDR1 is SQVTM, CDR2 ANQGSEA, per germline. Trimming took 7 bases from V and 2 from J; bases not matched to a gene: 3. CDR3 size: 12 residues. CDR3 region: CSASGDTDTQYF. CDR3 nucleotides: TGCAGCGCCAGCGGGGACACAGATACGCAGTATTTT.

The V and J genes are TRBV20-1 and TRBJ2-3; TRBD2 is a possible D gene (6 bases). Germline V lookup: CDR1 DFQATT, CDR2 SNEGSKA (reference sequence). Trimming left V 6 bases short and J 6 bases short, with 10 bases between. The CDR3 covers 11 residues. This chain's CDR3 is CSARRGDTQYF. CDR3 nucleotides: TGCAGTGCCCGGAGGGGTGATACGCAGTATTTT.